This record concerns one T cell receptor beta chain sequence. The sample originates from a study of shared T cell receptors in the human thymus. Libraries were prepared by immunoSEQ multiplex PCR; TCRdb keeps only in-frame clonotypes and omits some of them. This sample has approximately 660,000 clones, with around 89% found just once. The ends were cut back, 6 bases at V and 8 bases at J, with 13 bases in the middle. The V gene's germline CDR1 is MDHEN and CDR2 SYDVKM. The CDR3 sequence is 13 residues long. The same sample was also studied in work on human thymus T cells.

The sample was thymocytes. The receptor was isolated from a boy under two years old with a congenital heart defect. The V and J genes are TRBV28 and TRBJ1-4, with a possible D match to TRBD1 (5 bases). CDR3 sequence reads: CASSLWGGEKLFF. The CDR3 nucleotides read TGTGCCAGCAGCCTTTGGGGGGGGGAAAAACTGTTTTTT.